This T cell receptor (beta chain) was profiled in a study of cytomegalovirus exposure and HLA in healthy donors. The study, taken as a whole, reports: The authors later found TCR association rates varying by HLA locus, with DRB1 most and HLA-C fewest. About 87% or about 30% of the time was how often most TCR beta V segments were productive, according to an earlier analysis.

About this clone itself: The target antigen is unknown.

The CDR3 has 15 amino acids. The V gene end was trimmed by 1 base and the J gene end by 6 bases; junction bases not matched to a gene: 2. Germline CDR1 SEHNR, CDR2 FQNEAQ (reference sequence). Primers for the PCR totalled 60 Vbeta and 13 Jbeta. The assay was immunoSEQ multiplex PCR, and TCRdb's table has in-frame clones only and misses some. The repertoire holds roughly 120,000 clones, with around 77% as singletons. The receptor comes from a human donor in good health. Sequenced sample: PBMCs. This chain connects TRBV7-9 to TRBJ2-1, with TRBD2 matching 11 bases. The CDR3 DNA reads as TGTGCCAGCAGCTTAGAAGGACTAGCGGGCAATGAGCAGTTCTTC. Translating it yields CASSLEGLAGNEQFF.